The source of this TCR beta chain is a study of PD-1 blockade in classical Hodgkin lymphoma (TCRdb year 2020). Regarding the study in general: Nivolumab dosing was 3 mg/kg intravenously every 2 weeks, continuing until either disease progression or unacceptable toxicity. A peripheral blood immune signature of response to PD-1 blockade in classical Hodgkin lymphoma was defined using TCR beta sequencing and CyTOF.

The CDR3 sequence holds 13 residues, the cysteine and phenylalanine included. CDR3 DNA is the only sequence kept; it has 39 bases, read in frame from the first base. The germline V gene (reference sequence) sets CDR1 to MNHEY and CDR2 to SMNVEV. V is cut by 5 bases and J by 6 bases, and the space between the germline ends is 13 bases. The full study reports these points: Lower diversity was seen in patients whose nivolumab began less than 1 year after ASCT, and these patients were left out of later analyses so that immune reconstitution would not confound the results. A significant rise by C4D1 was seen in CD4+ but not CD8+ TCR diversity (p=0.0027 vs p=0.16), with the rise being most apparent in complete responders (p=0.02). The study was limited to a single clinical trial cohort, and causes of repertoire differences, possibly disease activity or prior therapy, remained undefined. Among trial patients, those achieving complete response had baseline diversity similar to that of newly diagnosed patients, while diversity was significantly lower in partial responders and progressors. Baseline TCR diversity was reported as lower in newly diagnosed patients than in healthy donors, and lower still in relapsed/refractory patients.

Details on this clone: Its antigen remains unidentified. No base qualities exist here, and no much larger clone lies one base off it.

Interpreted using the paper, the time point label stands for: cycle 2 day 1 (C2D1) of nivolumab. All trial patients had relapsed after autologous stem cell transplantation, with cohorts A, B and C differing in prior brentuximab vedotin exposure. A total of about 51 patients with relapsed/refractory classical Hodgkin lymphoma made up the trial cohort, and each patient's best overall response was complete response, partial response or progressive disease. Single-agent nivolumab was administered to trial patients in the multi-cohort phase II CheckMate 205 trial. Best overall response was determined by an independent review committee according to the 2007 International Working Group response criteria. PBMCs from the trial were collected at three points: immediately before nivolumab initiation (C1D1), and during therapy at cycle 2 day 1 and cycle 4 day 1. After peripheral blood was drawn into 8 mL Vacutainer Cell Preparation Tubes, PBMCs were isolated by centrifugation and then cryopreserved.

Genomic DNA was extracted with the Qiagen DNeasy kit from unsorted PBMCs and from negatively selected CD4+ and CD8+ fractions. Amplification of TCR beta CDR3 regions was done by immunoSEQ multiplex PCR with primers that anneal to V and J segments. A synthetic immune receptor repertoire was used to minimize amplification bias, and any residual bias was removed computationally once sequencing was done. In the authors' own workflow: Custom Python scripts were used to quantify repertoire diversity as the Shannon entropy index. The unsorted, CD4+ and CD8+ repertoires were each analyzed separately, with the exception of combined analyses, where CD4+ and CD8+ sequences were merged in silico. A clone counted as expanded when the clone's frequency after treatment rose at least 2-fold relative to C1D1, and clones undetected at baseline were given a pseudocount of 0.5. Clones with 0 or 1 copy at C1D1 were defined as singleton clones, while clones with 2 or more copies were defined as non-singleton clones. Clones expanded in unsorted samples were assigned a CD4+, CD8+ or unknown annotation through matching of protein sequences in sorted samples from the same patient. Diversity changes from C1D1 to C4D1 were tested in paired samples using Wilcoxon tests. TCRdb holds this immuneACCESS table with in-frame rearrangements only. Some clones are missing; in checked studies, unresolved V genes explain under half, and the rest has no known cause. That table gives V, J and clone size, and the DNA gave D and trimming. For this sample the table gives roughly 70,000 clones, of which about two thirds were detected only once. The top ten clones comprise 7% to 10% of the sample.

The receptor was derived from a human donor with classical Hodgkin lymphoma. Recombination joined TRBV27 with TRBJ1-1, and TRBD1 may be the D gene, going by 6 matching bases. The source material was peripheral blood mononuclear cells (PBMCs), sampled before the second cycle of nivolumab. The CDR3 protein is CASSAGAVAEAFF. The DNA sequence is given as TGTGCCAGCAGTGCGGGGGCCGTGGCTGAAGCTTTCTTT.